This T cell receptor (beta chain) appears in the sequencing data of a study of human T cells and chemical hapten exposure. Background on the study: Patients, a majority of them female, were diagnosed with alopecia areata, totalis or universalis.

This CDR3 is built from 15 residues. J lost 4 bases, V lost 1 base, and 6 bases had no gene match. Germline V gene sequence: CDR1 SGHTA, CDR2 FQGNSA. Noted time point: patch test 1, 2 weeks after DPC sensitization. Stated treatment: therapeutic diphenylcyclopropenone sensitization with weekly scalp DPC. TCRdb re-analysed the RACE reads in MiXCR, keeping a single row per CDR3 protein. The sample lists 13,000 to 15,000 distinct CDR3 sequences, about 16% occurring once. V is TRBV7-2 and J is TRBJ2-5; 7 nucleotides match TRBD2. The receptor's source is a woman aged 30 to 39 with alopecia areata. Some clones in this sample may be carry-over from other donors' samples. Source: whole blood, taken in connection with sensitization to the hapten diphenylcyclopropenone (DPC). The CDR3 DNA sequence: TGTGCCAGCAGCTTAGAGGTAGCGGGCGGAGAGACCCAGTACTTC. This translates into CASSLEVAGGETQYF. The full variable domain, in which reference TRBV7-2 and TRBJ2-5 provide the parts outside the CDR3, is GAGVSQSPSNKVTEKGKDVELRCDPISGHTALYWYRQSLGQGLEFLIYFQGNSAPDKSGLPSDRFSAERTGGSVSTLTIQRTQQEDSAVYLCASSLEVAGGETQYFGPGTRLLVL.